This T cell receptor beta chain derives from a study of shared clonotypes between healthy human individuals. Germline V gene data show CDR1 as SQVTM and CDR2 as ANQGSEA. The V and J ends lost 6 bases and 0 bases, in that order; junction bases with no gene match: 5. The CDR3 is 13 amino acids. The table came from immunoSEQ multiplex PCR; TCRdb's copy has only in-frame clones and leaves some out. The table shows about 960,000 clones, with approximately 76% occurring only once. The V call is TRBV29-1, the J call TRBJ2-7; 7 positions agree with TRBD1. The receptor comes from a man aged 18 to 30 in good health. The specimen sequenced was memory CD4+ T cells sorted from blood. Regarding subset: CD45RA-negative fraction. The CDR3 DNA reads TGCAGCGTAGAGAGGACAGGCTCCTACGAGCAGTACTTC. Translation gives CSVERTGSYEQYF.